The 8 T cell receptor beta chains listed next were all sequenced from one sample in a study of response to subunit inactivated influenza vaccine. Via MiXCR, TCRdb re-called the RT-PCR reads, giving one row per CDR3 protein. The sample contains about 310,000 distinct CDR3 sequences, 20% to 25% of which appear only once. The sample in question was PBMCs from blood, obtained less than 22 months after vaccination. The receptors here all came from a man aged 50-75 years who received an inactivated influenza vaccine.

The chain uses TRBV4-3 and TRBJ1-1; D gene unclear. The CDR3 has 14 residues. Looked up from germline, CDR1 is LGHNA and CDR2 is YSLEER. V lost 4 bases and J 3 bases, leaving 12 bases between the germline ends. CDR3 region: CASSPGPGDTEAFF. The CDR3 nucleotides are TGCGCCAGCAGCCCCGGGCCAGGCGACACTGAAGCTTTCTTT.

The sample holds a few counts of this clonotype. V is TRBV2 and J is TRBJ2-5, with D possibly being TRBD1 (6 bases). The CDR3 is 13 amino acids. Germline V gene lookup returns CDR1 SNHLY and CDR2 FYNNEI. Trimming removed 3 bases from V and 5 bases from J, with 10 bases in between. CDR3: CASSDWDTETQYF. As DNA, the CDR3 is TGTGCCAGCAGTGATTGGGACACGGAGACCCAGTACTTC.

The table lists this clonotype with a few counts. V and J are TRBV27 and TRBJ2-7; perhaps TRBD1 as D (6 bases). CDR1 MNHEY and CDR2 SMNVEV come from the germline V gene (reference sequence). This CDR3 is 16 amino acids long. V dropped 3 bases and J dropped 4 bases, with 19 bases sitting between them. CDR3 in amino acids: CASSFRGSLGGYEQYF. The DNA of the CDR3 is TGTGCCAGCAGTTTTCGGGGCTCCCTAGGGGGTTACGAGCAGTACTTC.

This sequence joins TRBV28 and TRBJ2-7; weak D call: TRBD2 (5 bases). V shed 5 bases and J shed 0 bases, with 14 bases lying between them. CDR1 is MDHEN and CDR2 is SYDVKM in the germline V gene. This CDR3 spans 15 amino acids. The CDR3 sequence is CASSESGGSSYEQYF. CDR3 sequence (DNA): TGTGCCAGCAGTGAAAGCGGAGGCTCCTCCTACGAGCAGTACTTC.

The J gene is TRBJ1-6, the V gene TRBV12-3 or TRBV12-4; D is ambiguous. This CDR3 comprises 16 residues. V lost 5 bases, J lost 0 bases, and 11 bases lay in between. CDR3 amino acids: CASSPRGPSYNSPLHF. CDR3 bases: TGTGCCAGCAGTCCCCGAGGCCCCTCCTATAATTCACCCCTCCACTTT.

This clonotype came up many times. V is TRBV5-1 and J is TRBJ2-7; TRBD2 matches at 8 bases. CDR1 is SGHRS, CDR2 YFSETQ, per germline. With 4 bases clipped from V and 11 bases from J, the junction kept 17 bases outside the gene matches. The CDR3 extends over 15 amino acids. This CDR3 reads CASSPGGGTTPGEYF. The CDR3 DNA follows: TGCGCCAGCAGCCCGGGAGGGGGGACTACCCCTGGGGAGTACTTC.

This chain joins TRBV19 and TRBJ1-5; D remains unclear. The V gene lost 5 bases and the J gene lost 2 bases, with 13 bases spanning the gap. The CDR3 runs to 15 residues. Germline V gives CDR1 LNHDA, CDR2 SQIVND (reference sequence). The CDR3 loop is CASSLKPQGNQPQHF. DNA of the CDR3: TGTGCCAGTAGTCTAAAACCCCAGGGCAATCAGCCCCAGCATTTT.

This clonotype has ten or more counts. The genes are TRBV12-3 or TRBV12-4 and TRBJ1-1; D not certain. The CDR3 runs to 19 residues. Trimming left V 7 bases short and J 0 bases short, with 27 bases between. In DNA, the CDR3 is TGTGCCAGCACCAACACGGGGAGAGTACACAACCTAATGAACACTGAAGCTTTCTTT. Its translation: CASTNTGRVHNLMNTEAFF.